This TCR beta chain was found in a study of blood T cells in healthy people across ages. Germline loops: CDR1 MNHNS, CDR2 SASEGT. This CDR3 is 14 amino acids long. V was cut by 3 bases and J by 10 bases, with 13 bases left in between. On this clonotype itself: Its specificity is unknown.

A sample-barcoded 5' primer and a J-beta primer mix were used in a second PCR of roughly 7 to 11 cycles. TCRdb fed the 5' RACE reads into MiXCR, producing one record per CDR3 protein. The sample records 590,000 or so distinct CDR3 sequences, about 30% being singletons. Broader study findings: Diversity of TCR beta per million T cells declined in a roughly linear way with age.

This chain links TRBV6-1 with TRBJ1-6; D perhaps matches TRBD1 (5 bases). This TCR was recovered from a woman older than 75 in good health. Sequenced: blood. The CDR3 reads CASSDKARASPLHF. CDR3 nucleotides: TGTGCCAGCAGTGATAAGGCCAGGGCCTCACCCCTCCACTTT.